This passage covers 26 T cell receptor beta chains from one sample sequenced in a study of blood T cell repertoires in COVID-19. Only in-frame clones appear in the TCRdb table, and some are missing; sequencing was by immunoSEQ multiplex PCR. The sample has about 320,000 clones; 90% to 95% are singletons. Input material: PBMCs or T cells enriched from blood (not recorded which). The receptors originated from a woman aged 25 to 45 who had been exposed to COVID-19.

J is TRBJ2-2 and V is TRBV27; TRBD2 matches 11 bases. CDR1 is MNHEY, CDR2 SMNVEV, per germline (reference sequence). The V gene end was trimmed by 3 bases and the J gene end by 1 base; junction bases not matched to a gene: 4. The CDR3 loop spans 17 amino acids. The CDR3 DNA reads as TGTGCCAGCAGTTTCAGACTAGCGGGGAAGAACACCGGGGAGCTGTTTTTT. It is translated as CASSFRLAGKNTGELFF.

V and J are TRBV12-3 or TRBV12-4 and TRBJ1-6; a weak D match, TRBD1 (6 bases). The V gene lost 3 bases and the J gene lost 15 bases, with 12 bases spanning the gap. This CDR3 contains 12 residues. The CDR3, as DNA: TGTGCCAGCAGTTTTGGGCAGGGGCTCCTCCACTTT. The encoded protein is CASSFGQGLLHF.

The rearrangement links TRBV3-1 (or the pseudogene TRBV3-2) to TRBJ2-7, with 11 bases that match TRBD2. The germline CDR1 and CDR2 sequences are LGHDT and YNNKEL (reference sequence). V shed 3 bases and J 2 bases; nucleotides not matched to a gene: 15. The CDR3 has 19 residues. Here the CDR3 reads CASSQRLGSGGARAYEQYF. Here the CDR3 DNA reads TGTGCCAGCAGCCAGCGTTTGGGTAGCGGGGGGGCCAGGGCCTACGAGCAGTACTTC.

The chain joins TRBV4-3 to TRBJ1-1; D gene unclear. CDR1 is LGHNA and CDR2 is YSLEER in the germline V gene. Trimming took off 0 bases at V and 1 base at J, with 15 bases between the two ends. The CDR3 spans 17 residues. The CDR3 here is CASSQDSRGHRNTEAFF. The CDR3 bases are TGCGCCAGCAGCCAAGATTCCCGCGGCCACCGGAACACTGAAGCTTTCTTT.

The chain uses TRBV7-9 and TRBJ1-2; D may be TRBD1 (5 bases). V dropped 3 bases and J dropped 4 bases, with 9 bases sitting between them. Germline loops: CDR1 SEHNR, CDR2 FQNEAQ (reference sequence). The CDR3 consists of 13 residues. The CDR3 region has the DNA TGTGCCAGCAGCTTTGGGGGGTCCTATGGCTACACCTTC. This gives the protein CASSFGGSYGYTF.

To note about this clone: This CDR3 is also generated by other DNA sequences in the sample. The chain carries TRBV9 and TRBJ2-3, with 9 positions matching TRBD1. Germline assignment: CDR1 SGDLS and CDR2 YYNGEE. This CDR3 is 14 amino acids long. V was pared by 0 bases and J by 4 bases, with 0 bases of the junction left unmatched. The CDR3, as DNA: TGTGCCAGCAGCGTAGGACAGGGGGCAGATACGCAGTATTTT. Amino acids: CASSVGQGADTQYF.

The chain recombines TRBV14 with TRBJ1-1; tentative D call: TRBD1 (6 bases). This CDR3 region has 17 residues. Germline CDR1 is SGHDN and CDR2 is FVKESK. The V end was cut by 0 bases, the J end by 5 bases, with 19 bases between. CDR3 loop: CASSQDSPGVRKTEAFF. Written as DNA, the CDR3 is TGTGCCAGCAGCCAAGATTCCCCAGGGGTGCGTAAGACTGAAGCTTTCTTT.

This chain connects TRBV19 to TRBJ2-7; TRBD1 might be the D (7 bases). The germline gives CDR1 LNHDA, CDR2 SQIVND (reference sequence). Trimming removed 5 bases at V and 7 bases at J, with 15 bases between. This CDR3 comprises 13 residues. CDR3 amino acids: CASSFLQGGEQYF. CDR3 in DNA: TGTGCCAGTAGTTTCCTTCAGGGGGGTGAGCAGTACTTC.

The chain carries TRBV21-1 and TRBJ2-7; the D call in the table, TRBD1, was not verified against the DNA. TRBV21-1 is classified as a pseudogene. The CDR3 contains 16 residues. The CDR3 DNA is TGTGCCAGCAGCAAACCGGGACAGGGGAAATCCTACGAGCAGTACTTC. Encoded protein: CASSKPGQGKSYEQYF.

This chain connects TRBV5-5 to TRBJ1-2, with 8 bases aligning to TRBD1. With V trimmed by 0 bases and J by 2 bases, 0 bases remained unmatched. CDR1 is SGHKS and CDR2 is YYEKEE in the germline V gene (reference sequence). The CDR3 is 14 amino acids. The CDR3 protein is CASSLGDRNYGYTF. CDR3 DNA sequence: TGTGCCAGCAGCTTGGGGGACAGGAACTATGGCTACACCTTC.

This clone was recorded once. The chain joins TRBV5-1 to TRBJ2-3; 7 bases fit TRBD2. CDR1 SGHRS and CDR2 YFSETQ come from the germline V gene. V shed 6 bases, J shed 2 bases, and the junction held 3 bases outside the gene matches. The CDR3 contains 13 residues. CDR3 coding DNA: TGCGCCAGCACAGGGACTATCACAGATACGCAGTATTTT. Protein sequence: CASTGTITDTQYF.

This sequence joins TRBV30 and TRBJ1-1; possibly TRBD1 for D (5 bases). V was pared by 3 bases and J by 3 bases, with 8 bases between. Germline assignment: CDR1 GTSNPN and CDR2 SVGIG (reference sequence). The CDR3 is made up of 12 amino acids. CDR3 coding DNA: TGTGCCTGGAGACGGACACACACTGAAGCTTTCTTT. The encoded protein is CAWRRTHTEAFF.

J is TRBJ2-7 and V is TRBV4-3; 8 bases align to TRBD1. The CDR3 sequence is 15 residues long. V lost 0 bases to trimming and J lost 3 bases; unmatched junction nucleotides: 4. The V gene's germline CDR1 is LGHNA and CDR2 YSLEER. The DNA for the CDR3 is TGCGCCAGCAGCCAAGAGCGGACAGGGCGCTACGAGCAGTACTTC. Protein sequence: CASSQERTGRYEQYF.

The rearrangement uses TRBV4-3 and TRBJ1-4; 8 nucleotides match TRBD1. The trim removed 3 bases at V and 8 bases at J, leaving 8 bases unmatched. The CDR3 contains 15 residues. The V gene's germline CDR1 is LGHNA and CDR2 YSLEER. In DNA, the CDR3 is TGCGCCAGCAGCCAGAACTCCGGGACAGGCGAAAAACTGTTTTTT. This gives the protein CASSQNSGTGEKLFF.

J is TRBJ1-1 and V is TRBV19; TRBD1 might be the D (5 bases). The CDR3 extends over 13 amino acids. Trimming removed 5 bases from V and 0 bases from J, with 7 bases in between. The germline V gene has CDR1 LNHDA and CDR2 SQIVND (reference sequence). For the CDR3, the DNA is TGTGCCAGTAGTCTGACAGTGAACACTGAAGCTTTCTTT. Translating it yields CASSLTVNTEAFF.

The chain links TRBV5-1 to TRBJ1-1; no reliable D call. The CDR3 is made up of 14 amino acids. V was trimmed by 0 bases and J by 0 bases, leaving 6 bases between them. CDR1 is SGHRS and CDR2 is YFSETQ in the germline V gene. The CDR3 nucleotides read TGCGCCAGCAGCTTGGAATCTGTGAACACTGAAGCTTTCTTT. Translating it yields CASSLESVNTEAFF.

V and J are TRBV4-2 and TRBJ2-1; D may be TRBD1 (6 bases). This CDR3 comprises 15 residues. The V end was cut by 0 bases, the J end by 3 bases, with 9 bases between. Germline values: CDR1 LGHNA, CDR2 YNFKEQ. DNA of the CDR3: TGTGCCAGCAGCCAAGAAGGCAGGGGCTACAATGAGCAGTTCTTC. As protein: CASSQEGRGYNEQFF.

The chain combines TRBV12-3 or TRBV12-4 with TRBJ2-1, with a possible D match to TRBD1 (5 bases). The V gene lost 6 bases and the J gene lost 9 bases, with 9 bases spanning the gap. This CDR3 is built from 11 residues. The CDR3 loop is CASRRRGEQFF. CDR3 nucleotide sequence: TGTGCCAGCAGACGTAGGGGTGAGCAGTTCTTC.

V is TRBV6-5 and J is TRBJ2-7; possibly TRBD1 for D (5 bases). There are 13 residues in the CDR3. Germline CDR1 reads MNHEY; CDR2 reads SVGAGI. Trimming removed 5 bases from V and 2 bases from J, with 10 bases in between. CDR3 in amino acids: CASSPTATYEQYF. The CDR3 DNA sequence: TGTGCCAGCAGTCCGACAGCTACCTACGAGCAGTACTTC.

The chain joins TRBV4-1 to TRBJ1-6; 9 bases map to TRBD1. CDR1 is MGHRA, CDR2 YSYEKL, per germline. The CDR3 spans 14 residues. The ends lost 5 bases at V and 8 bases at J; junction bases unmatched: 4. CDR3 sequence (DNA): TGCGCCAGCAGCGTACGGGACAGGGATTCACCCCTCCACTTT. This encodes CASSVRDRDSPLHF.

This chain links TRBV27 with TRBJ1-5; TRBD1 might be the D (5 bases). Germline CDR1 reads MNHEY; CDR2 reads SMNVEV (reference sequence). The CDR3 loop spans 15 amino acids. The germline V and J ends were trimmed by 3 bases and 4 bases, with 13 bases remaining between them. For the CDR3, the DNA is TGTGCCAGCAGTTTCGGGACTCTGGGAAATCAGCCCCAGCATTTT. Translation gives CASSFGTLGNQPQHF.

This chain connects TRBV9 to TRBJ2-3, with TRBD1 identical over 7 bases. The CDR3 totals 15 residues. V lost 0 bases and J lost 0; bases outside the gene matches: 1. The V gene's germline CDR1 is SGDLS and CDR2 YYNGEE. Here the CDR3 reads CASSVGTGSTDTQYF. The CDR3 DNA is TGTGCCAGCAGCGTAGGGACAGGTAGCACAGATACGCAGTATTTT.

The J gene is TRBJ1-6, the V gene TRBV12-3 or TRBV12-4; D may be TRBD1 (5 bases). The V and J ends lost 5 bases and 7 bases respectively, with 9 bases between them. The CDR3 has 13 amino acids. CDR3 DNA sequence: TGTGCCAGCAGTGTTGCAGGGAATTCACCCCTCCACTTT. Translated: CASSVAGNSPLHF.

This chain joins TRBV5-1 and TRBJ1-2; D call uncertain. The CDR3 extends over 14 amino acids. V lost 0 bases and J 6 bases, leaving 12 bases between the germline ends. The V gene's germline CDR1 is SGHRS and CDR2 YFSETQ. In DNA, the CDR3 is TGCGCCAGCAGCTTGGCAGGCGCGAAGAATGGCTACACCTTC. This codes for CASSLAGAKNGYTF.

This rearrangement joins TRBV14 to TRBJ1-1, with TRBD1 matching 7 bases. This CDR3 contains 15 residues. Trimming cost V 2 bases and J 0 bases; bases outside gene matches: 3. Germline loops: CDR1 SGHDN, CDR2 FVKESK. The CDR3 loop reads CASSQLGGMNTEAFF. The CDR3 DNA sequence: TGTGCCAGCAGCCAACTAGGGGGCATGAACACTGAAGCTTTCTTT.

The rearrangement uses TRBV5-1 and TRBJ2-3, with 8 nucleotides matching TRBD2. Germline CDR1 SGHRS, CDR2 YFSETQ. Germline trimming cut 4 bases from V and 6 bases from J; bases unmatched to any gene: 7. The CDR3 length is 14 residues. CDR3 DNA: TGCGCCAGCAGCCCCGGGGGGGCATCGGATACGCAGTATTTT. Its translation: CASSPGGASDTQYF.